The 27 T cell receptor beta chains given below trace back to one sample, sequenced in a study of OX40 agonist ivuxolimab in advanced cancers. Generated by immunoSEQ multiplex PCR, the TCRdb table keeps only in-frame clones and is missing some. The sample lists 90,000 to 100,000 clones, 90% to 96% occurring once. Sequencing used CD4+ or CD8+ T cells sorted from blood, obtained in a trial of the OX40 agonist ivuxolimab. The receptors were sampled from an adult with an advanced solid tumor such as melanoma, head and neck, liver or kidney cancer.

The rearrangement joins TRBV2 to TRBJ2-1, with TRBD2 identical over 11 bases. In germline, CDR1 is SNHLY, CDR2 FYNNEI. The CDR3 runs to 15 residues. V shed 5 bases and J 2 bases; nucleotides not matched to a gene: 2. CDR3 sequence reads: CASSTSGGTYNEQFF. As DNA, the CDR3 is TGTGCCAGCAGTACTAGCGGGGGAACCTACAATGAGCAGTTCTTC.

Here the CDR3 DNA reads TGTGCCAGCAGCTTACCCCCCTCGAGTGAGCAGTTCTTC. Its translation is CASSLPPSSEQFF. The rearrangement joins TRBV7-9 to TRBJ2-1; D unclear. The CDR3 length is 13 residues. Trimming pared 2 bases from V and 9 bases from J, leaving 11 bases between. The germline CDR1 and CDR2 sequences are SEHNR and FQNEAQ (reference sequence).

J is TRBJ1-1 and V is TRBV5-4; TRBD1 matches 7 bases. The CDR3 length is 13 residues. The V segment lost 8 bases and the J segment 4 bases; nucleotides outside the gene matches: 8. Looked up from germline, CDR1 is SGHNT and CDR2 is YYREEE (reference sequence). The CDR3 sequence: CASGDRVGTEAFF. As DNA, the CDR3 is TGTGCCAGTGGTGACAGGGTGGGCACTGAAGCTTTCTTT.

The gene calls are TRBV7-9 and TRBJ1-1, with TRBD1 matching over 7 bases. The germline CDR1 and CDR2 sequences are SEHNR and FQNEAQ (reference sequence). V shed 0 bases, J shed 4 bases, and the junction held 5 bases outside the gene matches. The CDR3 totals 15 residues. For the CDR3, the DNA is TGTGCCAGCAGCTTAGCGCAGGGGGATCTCACTGAAGCTTTCTTT. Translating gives CASSLAQGDLTEAFF.

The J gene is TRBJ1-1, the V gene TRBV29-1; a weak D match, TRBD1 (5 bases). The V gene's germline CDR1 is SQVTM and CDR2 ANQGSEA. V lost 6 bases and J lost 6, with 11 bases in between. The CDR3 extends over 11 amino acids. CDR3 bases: TGCAGCGTCCTGCGGGGCCCTGAAGCTTTCTTT. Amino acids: CSVLRGPEAFF.

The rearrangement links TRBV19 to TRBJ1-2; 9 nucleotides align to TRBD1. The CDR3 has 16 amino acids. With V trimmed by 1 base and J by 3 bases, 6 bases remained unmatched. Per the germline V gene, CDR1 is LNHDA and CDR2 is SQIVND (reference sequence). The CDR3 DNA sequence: TGTGCCAGTAGTATAGGTACAGGGGGCAGCGACTATGGCTACACCTTC. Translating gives CASSIGTGGSDYGYTF.

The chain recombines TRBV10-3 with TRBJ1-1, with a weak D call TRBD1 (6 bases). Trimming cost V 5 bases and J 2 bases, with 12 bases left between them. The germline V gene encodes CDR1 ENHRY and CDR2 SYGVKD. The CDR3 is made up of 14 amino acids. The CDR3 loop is CAISPGHSNTEAFF. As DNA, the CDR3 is TGTGCCATCAGTCCGGGACATTCCAACACTGAAGCTTTCTTT.

The CDR3 spells CASSLTGGMGTGELFF. DNA for the CDR3: TGTGCCAGCAGCCTAACAGGGGGTATGGGCACCGGGGAGCTGTTTTTT. The chain carries TRBV11-2 and TRBJ2-2; 8 bases match TRBD1. CDR3 size: 16 residues. Germline CDR1 reads SGHAT; CDR2 reads FQNNGV. V shed 5 bases, J shed 4 bases, and the junction held 9 bases outside the gene matches.

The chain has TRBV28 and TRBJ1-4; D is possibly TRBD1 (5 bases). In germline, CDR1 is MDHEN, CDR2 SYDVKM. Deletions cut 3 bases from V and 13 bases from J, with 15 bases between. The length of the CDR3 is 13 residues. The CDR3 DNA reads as TGTGCCAGCAGTTTGATCCCCGGGGGGGTACTGTTTTTT. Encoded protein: CASSLIPGGVLFF.

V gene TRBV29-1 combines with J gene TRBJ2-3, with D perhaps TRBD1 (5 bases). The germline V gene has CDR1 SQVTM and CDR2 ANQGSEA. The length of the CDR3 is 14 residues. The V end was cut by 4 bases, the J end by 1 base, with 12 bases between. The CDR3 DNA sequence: TGCAGCGTTGGGGGCGGTCTCGGCACAGATACGCAGTATTTT. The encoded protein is CSVGGGLGTDTQYF.

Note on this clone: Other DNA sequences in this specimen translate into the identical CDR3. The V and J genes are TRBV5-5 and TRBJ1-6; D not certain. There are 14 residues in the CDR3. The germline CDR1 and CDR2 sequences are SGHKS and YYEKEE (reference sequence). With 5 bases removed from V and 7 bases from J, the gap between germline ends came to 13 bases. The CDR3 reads CASSHRDDNSPLHF. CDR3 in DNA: TGTGCCAGCAGTCATAGGGATGACAATTCACCCCTCCACTTT.

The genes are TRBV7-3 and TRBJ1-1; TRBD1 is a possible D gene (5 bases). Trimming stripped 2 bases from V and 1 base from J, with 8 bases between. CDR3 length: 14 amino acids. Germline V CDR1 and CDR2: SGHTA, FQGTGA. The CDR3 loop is CASSLGGENTEAFF. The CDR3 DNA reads TGTGCCAGCAGCTTAGGGGGGGAGAACACTGAAGCTTTCTTT.

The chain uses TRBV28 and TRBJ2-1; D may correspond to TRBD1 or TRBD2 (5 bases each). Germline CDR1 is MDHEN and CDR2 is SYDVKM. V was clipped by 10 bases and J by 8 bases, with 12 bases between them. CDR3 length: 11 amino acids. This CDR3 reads CATLRGYEQFF. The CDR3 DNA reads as TGTGCCACCCTCCGGGGCTATGAGCAGTTCTTC.

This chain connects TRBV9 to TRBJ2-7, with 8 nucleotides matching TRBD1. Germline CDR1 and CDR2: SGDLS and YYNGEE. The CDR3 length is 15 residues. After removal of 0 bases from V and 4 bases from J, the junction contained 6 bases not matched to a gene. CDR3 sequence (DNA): TGTGCCAGCAGCGTAGGATGGACAGGGAATTACGAGCAGTACTTC. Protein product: CASSVGWTGNYEQYF.

CDR3 sequence (DNA): TGTGCCATCAATTCCTCTCCTTACAATGAGCAGTTCTTC. Its protein product is CAINSSPYNEQFF. The rearrangement uses TRBV10-3 and TRBJ2-1, with unresolved D. Trimming stripped 7 bases from V and 4 bases from J, with 11 bases between. CDR1 and CDR2 (germline): ENHRY, SYGVKD. This CDR3 contains 13 residues.

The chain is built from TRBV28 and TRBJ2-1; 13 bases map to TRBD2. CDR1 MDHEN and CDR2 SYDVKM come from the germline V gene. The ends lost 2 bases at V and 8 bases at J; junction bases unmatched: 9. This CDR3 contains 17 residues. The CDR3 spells CASSLAATSGGYDEQFF. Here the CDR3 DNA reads TGTGCCAGCAGTTTAGCGGCGACTAGCGGGGGGTACGATGAGCAGTTCTTC.

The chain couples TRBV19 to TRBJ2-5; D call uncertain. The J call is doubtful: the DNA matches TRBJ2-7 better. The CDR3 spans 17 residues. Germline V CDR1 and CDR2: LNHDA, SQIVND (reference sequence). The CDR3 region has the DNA TGTGCCAGTAGTATAAGTTCGACATATTCCAACTCCTACGAGCAGTACTTC. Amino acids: CASSISSTYSNSYEQYF.

CDR3 DNA sequence: TGTGCCAGCAGTGTCCGGGGAGTACCTTACGAGCAGTACTTC. This sequence encodes CASSVRGVPYEQYF. The chain couples TRBV2 to TRBJ2-7; perhaps TRBD2 as D (5 bases). The germline gives CDR1 SNHLY, CDR2 FYNNEI. This CDR3 spans 14 amino acids. Between the trimmed V and J ends, which lost 4 bases and 4 bases, there was a span of 14 bases.

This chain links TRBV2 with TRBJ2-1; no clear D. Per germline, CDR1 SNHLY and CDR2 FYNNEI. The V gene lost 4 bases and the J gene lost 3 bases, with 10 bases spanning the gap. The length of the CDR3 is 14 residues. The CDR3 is CASSGISNYNEQFF. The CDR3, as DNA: TGTGCCAGCAGTGGAATATCTAACTACAATGAGCAGTTCTTC.

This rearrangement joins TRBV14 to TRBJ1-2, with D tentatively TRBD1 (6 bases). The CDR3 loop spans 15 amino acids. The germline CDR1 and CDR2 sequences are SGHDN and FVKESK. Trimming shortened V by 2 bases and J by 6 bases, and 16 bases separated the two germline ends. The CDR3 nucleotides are TGTGCCAGCAGCCAAAGCCGGTGGGGGCTGGATGGCTACACCTTC. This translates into CASSQSRWGLDGYTF. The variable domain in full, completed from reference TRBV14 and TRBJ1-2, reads EAGVTQFPSHSVIEKGQTVTLRCDPISGHDNLYWYRRVMGKEIKFLLHFVKESKQDESGMPNNRFLAERTGGTYSTLKVQPAELEDSGVYFCASSQSRWGLDGYTFGSGTRLTVV.

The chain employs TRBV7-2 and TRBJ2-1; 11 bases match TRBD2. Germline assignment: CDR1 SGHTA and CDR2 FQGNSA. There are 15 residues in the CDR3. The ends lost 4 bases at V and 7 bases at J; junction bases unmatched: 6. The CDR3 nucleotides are TGTGCCAGCAGCTCTATAGCGGGGGGGAGAAATGAGCAGTTCTTC. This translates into CASSSIAGGRNEQFF. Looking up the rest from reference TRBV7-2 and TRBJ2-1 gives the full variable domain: GAGVSQSPSNKVTEKGKDVELRCDPISGHTALYWYRQSLGQGLEFLIYFQGNSAPDKSGLPSDRFSAERTGGSVSTLTIQRTQQEDSAVYLCASSSIAGGRNEQFFGPGTRLTVL.

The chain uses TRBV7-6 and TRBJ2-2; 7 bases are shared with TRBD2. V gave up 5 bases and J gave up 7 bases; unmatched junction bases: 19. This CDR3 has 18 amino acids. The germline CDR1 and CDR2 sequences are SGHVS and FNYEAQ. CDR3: CASSISTRAGVAIGELFF. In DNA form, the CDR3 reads TGTGCCAGCAGCATTAGCACCCGGGCGGGAGTAGCGATCGGGGAGCTGTTTTTT.

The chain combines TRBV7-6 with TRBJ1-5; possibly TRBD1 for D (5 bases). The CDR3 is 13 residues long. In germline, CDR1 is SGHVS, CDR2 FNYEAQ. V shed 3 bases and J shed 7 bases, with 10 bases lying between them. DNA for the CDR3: TGTGCCAGCAGCTTGGGAGGGGACCAGCCCCAGCATTTT. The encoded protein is CASSLGGDQPQHF.

CDR3 sequence (DNA): TGTGCCAGCAGCTCGGGTGCAGGGGCTAATACGCAGTATTTT. Its protein is CASSSGAGANTQYF. The chain links TRBV7-9 to TRBJ2-3; D is perhaps TRBD1 (6 bases). The V end was cut by 4 bases, the J end by 7 bases, with 15 bases between. The CDR3 is made up of 14 amino acids. Germline CDR1 reads SEHNR; CDR2 reads FQNEAQ (reference sequence).

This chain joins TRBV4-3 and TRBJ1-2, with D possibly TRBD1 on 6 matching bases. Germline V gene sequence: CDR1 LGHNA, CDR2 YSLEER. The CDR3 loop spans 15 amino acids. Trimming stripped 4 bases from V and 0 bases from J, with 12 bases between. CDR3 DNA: TGCGCCAGCAGCCCCGACGGGGGGCCTAACTATGGCTACACCTTC. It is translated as CASSPDGGPNYGYTF.

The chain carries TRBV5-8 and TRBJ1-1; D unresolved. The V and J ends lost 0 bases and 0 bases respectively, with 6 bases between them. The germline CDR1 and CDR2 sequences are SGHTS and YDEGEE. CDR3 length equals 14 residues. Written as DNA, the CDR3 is TGTGCCAGCAGCTTGGCGACGGTGAACACTGAAGCTTTCTTT. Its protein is CASSLATVNTEAFF.

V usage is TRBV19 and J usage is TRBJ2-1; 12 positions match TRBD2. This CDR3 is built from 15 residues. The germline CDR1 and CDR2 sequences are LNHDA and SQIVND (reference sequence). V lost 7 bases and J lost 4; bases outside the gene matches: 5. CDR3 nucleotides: TGTGCCAGTAATCCACTAGCGGGAGGATACAATGAGCAGTTCTTC. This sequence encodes CASNPLAGGYNEQFF.